This passage covers 15 T cell receptor beta chains from one sample sequenced in a study of shared clonotypes between healthy human individuals. Terminally differentiated effector memory CD45RA+ cells were excluded from the naive CD8 cells, which were CD45RO-negative and positively selected for CCR7. Data came from immunoSEQ multiplex PCR; TCRdb stores just in-frame clones and leaves some out. In the table there are roughly 2.1 million clones, approximately 94% of which are singletons. Sequencing was carried out using naive CD8+ T cells from PBMCs. The source is a man younger than 35 in good health. Some clones in this sample may be carry-over from other donors' samples.

This chain links TRBV9 with TRBJ2-1, with a tentative D call TRBD2 (6 bases). V was cut by 3 bases and J by 0 bases, with 16 bases left in between. The CDR3 is 17 residues long. Looked up from germline, CDR1 is SGDLS and CDR2 is YYNGEE. CDR3 region: CASSDKPGVGSYNEQFF. For the CDR3, the DNA is TGTGCCAGCAGCGACAAGCCGGGAGTCGGCTCCTACAATGAGCAGTTCTTC. The full variable domain, rest sourced from reference TRBV9 and TRBJ2-1, is DSGVTQTPKHLITATGQRVTLRCSPRSGDLSVYWYQQSLDQGLQFLIQYYNGEERAKGNILERFSAQQFPDLHSELNLSSLELGDSALYFCASSDKPGVGSYNEQFFGPGTRLTVL.

This sequence joins TRBV7-8 and TRBJ2-7; 11 nucleotides agree with TRBD2. The CDR3 length is 14 residues. J gave up 7 bases and V 2 bases, and 4 bases lay outside the gene matches. Germline CDR1 SGHVS, CDR2 FQNEAQ. Here the CDR3 DNA reads TGTGCCAGCAGCTTACTAGCGGGAGGCGGGGAGCAGTACTTC. This encodes CASSLLAGGGEQYF.

To note about this clone: The junction and the germline gene differ at one end; a read error may be behind it. The chain couples TRBV5-4 to TRBJ2-1; 8 nucleotides line up with TRBD1. Germline V gives CDR1 SGHNT, CDR2 YYREEE (reference sequence). This CDR3 region has 15 residues. CDR3 sequence (DNA): TGTACCAGCACCCCCGACAGGGGACAACACAATGAGCAGTTCTTC. It specifies CTSTPDRGQHNEQFF.

The rearrangement uses TRBV10-3 and TRBJ2-7, with 8 bases that match TRBD1. The CDR3 runs 12 residues. CDR1 is ENHRY, CDR2 SYGVKD, per germline. V gave up 10 bases and J gave up 3 bases; unmatched junction bases: 5. The CDR3 sequence is CATETGDYEQYF. CDR3 nucleotide sequence: TGTGCCACCGAGACAGGGGACTACGAGCAGTACTTC.

Comments on this clone: The sample holds other DNA sequences that translate to the same CDR3. The J gene is TRBJ2-3, the V gene TRBV28; D ambiguous. The germline V and J ends were trimmed by 2 bases and 2 bases, with 5 bases remaining between them. CDR1 and CDR2 from the germline V gene are MDHEN and SYDVKM. This CDR3 region has 13 residues. For the CDR3, the DNA is TGTGCCAGCAGTTTAAGTTCCACAGATACGCAGTATTTT. Residues: CASSLSSTDTQYF.

This chain uses TRBV25-1 with TRBJ1-2; tentative D call: TRBD1 (6 bases). The V end was cut by 6 bases, the J end by 3 bases, with 11 bases between. Germline lookup yields CDR1 MGHDK and CDR2 SYGVNS. The CDR3 extends over 13 amino acids. CDR3 sequence: CASRGGPDYGYTF. In DNA, the CDR3 is TGTGCCAGCAGGGGGGGGCCTGACTATGGCTACACCTTC.

This clone has just one count. The genes are TRBV5-1 and TRBJ2-1; D remains ambiguous. The CDR3 covers 15 residues. The V gene's germline CDR1 is SGHRS and CDR2 YFSETQ. V dropped 7 bases and J dropped 0 bases, with 14 bases sitting between them. CDR3 residues: CASSQLADSYNEQFF. CDR3 sequence (DNA): TGCGCCAGCTCCCAGCTGGCTGACTCCTACAATGAGCAGTTCTTC.

The gene calls are TRBV4-1 and TRBJ1-3; D remains ambiguous. The V and J ends lost 6 bases and 0 bases respectively, with 12 bases between them. The germline CDR1 and CDR2 sequences are MGHRA and YSYEKL. The CDR3 runs to 15 residues. The CDR3 is CASRPDRTSGNTIYF. In DNA form, the CDR3 reads TGCGCCAGCAGGCCCGACCGCACCTCTGGAAACACCATATATTTT.

On this clone: Within the sample, other DNA sequences also encode this same CDR3. The CDR3 DNA reads as TGTGCCAGCCGTACAGGGACCTACGAGCAGTACTTC. Translating it yields CASRTGTYEQYF. J is TRBJ2-7 and V is TRBV2, with D perhaps matching TRBD1 (6 bases). This CDR3 comprises 12 residues. Looked up from germline, CDR1 is SNHLY and CDR2 is FYNNEI. V was pared by 8 bases and J by 2 bases, with 10 bases between.

The genes are TRBV6-5 and TRBJ2-1; no firm D call. Germline CDR1 MNHEY, CDR2 SVGAGI. This CDR3 contains 13 residues. Trimming shortened V by 3 bases and J by 8 bases, and 11 bases separated the two germline ends. The CDR3 is CASSYSRAHEQFF. DNA of the CDR3: TGTGCCAGCAGTTATAGTAGGGCACATGAGCAGTTCTTC.

This clone showed up just once. The chain uses TRBV13 and TRBJ2-1; TRBD1 matches at 8 bases. V shed 5 bases, J shed 10 bases, and the junction held 7 bases outside the gene matches. The CDR3 contains 13 residues. The germline V gene has CDR1 PRHDT and CDR2 FYEKMQ (reference sequence). CDR3: CASSPADRAEQFF. DNA of the CDR3: TGTGCCAGCAGCCCAGCGGACAGGGCAGAGCAGTTCTTC.

The gene calls are TRBV18 and TRBJ2-2, with a weak D call TRBD2 (6 bases). Germline-derived CDR1 and CDR2 are KGHSH and LQKENI. The CDR3 contains 15 residues. V lost 3 bases and J 9 bases, leaving 17 bases between the germline ends. The CDR3 bases are TGTGCCAGCTCACCCCGAGTCCGGGAGAAAAGGGAGCTGTTTTTT. Translated, it gives CASSPRVREKRELFF.

The V call is TRBV13, the J call TRBJ2-4, with D perhaps given as TRBD1 or TRBD2 (5 bases each). The CDR3 is made up of 16 amino acids. V was clipped by 2 bases and J by 1 base, with 12 bases between them. Per the germline V gene, CDR1 is PRHDT and CDR2 is FYEKMQ (reference sequence). The CDR3 protein is CASSLQPWGAKNIQYF. Written as DNA, the CDR3 is TGTGCCAGCAGCTTACAGCCCTGGGGGGCCAAAAACATTCAGTACTTC.

This chain uses TRBV27 with TRBJ2-1, with D perhaps TRBD2 (6 bases). V was cut by 6 bases and J by 0 bases, with 15 bases left in between. CDR3 length: 16 amino acids. Per the germline V gene, CDR1 is MNHEY and CDR2 is SMNVEV (reference sequence). The CDR3 region has the DNA TGTGCCAGCAGAATCACGGGACTTAGCTCCTACAATGAGCAGTTCTTC. Amino acid sequence: CASRITGLSSYNEQFF.

This chain links TRBV6-1 with TRBJ2-7, with 8 bases fitting TRBD1. Losses at the gene ends were 5 bases for V and 0 bases for J; bases not matched to a gene: 6. The CDR3 is 15 residues long. Per germline, CDR1 MNHNS and CDR2 SASEGT. This CDR3 is CASSRDRYSSYEQYF. The CDR3 DNA follows: TGTGCCAGCAGTCGGGACAGGTATAGCTCCTACGAGCAGTACTTC.